One T cell receptor beta chain is described in this entry. As yet, its antigen is unknown. This sample was taken from a study of shared clonotypes between healthy human individuals. Authors' processing steps: Because ImmunoSEQ provided only junction sequences with no quality scores, the filtering differed. The method was immunoSEQ multiplex PCR; TCRdb's version includes in-frame clones alone and lacks a portion of them. D and trimming were read from the DNA, whereas the V and J calls and clone size are those reported in that table. The profile shows some 550,000 clones, approximately 97% of them singletons. Findings and caveats of the study: Rarefaction curves obtained for sorted subsets showed sequencing incomplete despite large depth. Relative to memory subsets, naive subsets generally showed larger estimated richness.

The CDR3 covers 15 residues. The germline V gene has CDR1 MNHNY and CDR2 SVGAGI (reference sequence). The V and J ends lost 2 bases and 3 bases respectively, with 13 bases between them. The J gene is TRBJ2-5, the V gene TRBV6-6, with TRBD1 as a possible D gene (6 bases). The sample taken for sequencing was naive CD4+ T cells sorted from blood. Subset noted: CD45RA+ positively selected. This sequence was found in a woman in her twenties or thirties in good health. CDR3 protein: CASSYGPSGEETQYF. The CDR3 region has the DNA TGTGCCAGCAGTTACGGGCCCTCAGGGGAAGAGACCCAGTACTTC.